This entry lists 8 T cell receptor beta chains sequenced from one sample in a study of beta chain features in type 1 diabetes. The whole isolated RNA underwent reverse transcription, so sequencing captured expressed TCRB transcripts. Clones were read by immunoSEQ multiplex PCR, and TCRdb kept only the in-frame ones, dropping some. In the table there are 200,000 to 250,000 clones, 25% to 30% of which are singletons. Sequenced material: central memory CD4+ T cells from blood. These receptors all stem from a young man in good health.

This clone came up many times. This chain links TRBV29-1 with TRBJ2-5; the D is unclear. Germline CDR1 is SQVTM and CDR2 is ANQGSEA. V was pared by 3 bases and J by 6 bases, with 8 bases between. The CDR3 totals 11 residues. CDR3 residues: CSVDTGQTQYF. The CDR3 DNA reads as TGCAGCGTTGATACCGGGCAGACCCAGTACTTC.

The chain employs TRBV6-5 and TRBJ2-3; 9 positions match TRBD2. Germline CDR1 reads MNHEY; CDR2 reads SVGAGI. V was pared by 0 bases and J by 1 base, with 2 bases of the junction left unmatched. This CDR3 is built from 16 residues. Here the CDR3 reads CASSYSTSGGTDTQYF. CDR3 nucleotides: TGTGCCAGCAGTTACTCGACTAGCGGAGGCACAGATACGCAGTATTTT.

The chain recombines TRBV5-1 with TRBJ2-7, with 11 bases identical to TRBD2. The CDR3 covers 15 residues. Germline CDR1 and CDR2: SGHRS and YFSETQ. The V segment lost 4 bases and the J segment 0 bases; nucleotides outside the gene matches: 3. CDR3 nucleotide sequence: TGCGCCAGCAGCCTGACTAGCGGGAACTCCTACGAGCAGTACTTC. Its translation is CASSLTSGNSYEQYF.

This clone was recorded a few times. This sequence joins TRBV30 and TRBJ2-3, with a possible D match to TRBD2 (6 bases). The ends were cut back, 3 bases at V and 2 bases at J, with 9 bases in the middle. Germline-derived CDR1 and CDR2 are GTSNPN and SVGIG (reference sequence). The CDR3 runs 13 residues. The CDR3 DNA reads as TGTGCCTGGAGGGGACTTTCCACAGATACGCAGTATTTT. This codes for CAWRGLSTDTQYF.

This clone was seen only a few times. The chain employs TRBV30 and TRBJ1-6; D unresolved. The V and J ends lost 2 bases and 3 bases respectively, with 11 bases between them. The germline V gene has CDR1 GTSNPN and CDR2 SVGIG (reference sequence). The CDR3 contains 15 residues. The CDR3 is CAWSHRTDYNSPLHF. CDR3 coding DNA: TGTGCCTGGAGTCACCGGACTGACTATAATTCACCCCTCCACTTT.

This clone was observed a few times. The gene calls are TRBV30 and TRBJ1-4, with D possibly being TRBD1 (5 bases). Trimming cost V 5 bases and J 13 bases, with 17 bases left between them. The germline CDR1 and CDR2 sequences are GTSNPN and SVGIG (reference sequence). The CDR3 spans 12 residues. DNA of the CDR3: TGTGCCTGGGGCGCGGGACTTGGGAGACTGTTTTTT. Translating gives CAWGAGLGRLFF.

This clone was observed a handful of times. V and J are TRBV15 and TRBJ2-5; TRBD1 or TRBD2 may be the D gene (5 bases each). The CDR3 is 14 residues long. Trimming left V 5 bases short and J 4 bases short, with 14 bases between. Germline CDR1 reads LNHNV; CDR2 reads YYDKDF (reference sequence). The CDR3 reads CATSSRGGTETQYF. DNA of the CDR3: TGTGCCACCAGCTCCCGCGGTGGGACAGAGACCCAGTACTTC.

The V gene is TRBV30, the J gene TRBJ2-1; perhaps TRBD2 as D (5 bases). CDR3 length: 13 amino acids. V dropped 7 bases and J dropped 0 bases, with 10 bases sitting between them. The germline V gene encodes CDR1 GTSNPN and CDR2 SVGIG (reference sequence). CDR3: CAFQRNSYNEQFF. Written as DNA, the CDR3 is TGTGCCTTCCAGCGGAACTCCTACAATGAGCAGTTCTTC.